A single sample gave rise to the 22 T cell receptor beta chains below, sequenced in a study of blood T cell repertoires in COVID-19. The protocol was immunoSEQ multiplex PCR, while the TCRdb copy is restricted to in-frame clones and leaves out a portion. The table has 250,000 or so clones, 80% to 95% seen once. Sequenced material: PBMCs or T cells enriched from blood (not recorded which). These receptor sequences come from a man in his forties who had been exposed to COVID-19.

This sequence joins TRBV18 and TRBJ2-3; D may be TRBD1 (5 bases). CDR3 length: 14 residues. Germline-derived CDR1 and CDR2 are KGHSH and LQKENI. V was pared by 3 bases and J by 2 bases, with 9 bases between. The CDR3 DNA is TGTGCCAGCTCACCCAGGGAAAACACAGATACGCAGTATTTT. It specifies CASSPRENTDTQYF.

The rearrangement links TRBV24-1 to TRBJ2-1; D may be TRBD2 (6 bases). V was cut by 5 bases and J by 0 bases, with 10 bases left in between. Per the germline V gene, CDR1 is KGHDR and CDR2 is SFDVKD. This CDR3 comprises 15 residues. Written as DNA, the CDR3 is TGTGCCACCAGTGTAGCGGAGAACTCCTACAATGAGCAGTTCTTC. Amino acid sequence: CATSVAENSYNEQFF.

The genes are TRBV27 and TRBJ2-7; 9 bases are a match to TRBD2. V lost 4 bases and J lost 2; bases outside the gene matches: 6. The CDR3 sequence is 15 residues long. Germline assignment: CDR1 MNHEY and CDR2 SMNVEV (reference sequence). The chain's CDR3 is CASSSLAGVAYEQYF. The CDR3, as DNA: TGTGCCAGCAGTTCCTTAGCGGGAGTCGCCTACGAGCAGTACTTC.

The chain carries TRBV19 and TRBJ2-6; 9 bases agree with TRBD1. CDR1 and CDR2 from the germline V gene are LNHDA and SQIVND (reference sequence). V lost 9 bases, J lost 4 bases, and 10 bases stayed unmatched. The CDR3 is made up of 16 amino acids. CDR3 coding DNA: TGTGCCAGCTCCGTACAGGGGGCGTTCGGGGCCAACGTCCTGACTTTC. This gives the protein CASSVQGAFGANVLTF.

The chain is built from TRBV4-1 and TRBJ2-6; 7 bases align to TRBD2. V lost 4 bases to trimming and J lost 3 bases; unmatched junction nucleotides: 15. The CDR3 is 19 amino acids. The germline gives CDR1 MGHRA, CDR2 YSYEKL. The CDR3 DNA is TGCGCCAGCAGCCTCCAGATTTTAGGGGAGGGCCGTGGGGCCAACGTCCTGACTTTC. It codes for CASSLQILGEGRGANVLTF.

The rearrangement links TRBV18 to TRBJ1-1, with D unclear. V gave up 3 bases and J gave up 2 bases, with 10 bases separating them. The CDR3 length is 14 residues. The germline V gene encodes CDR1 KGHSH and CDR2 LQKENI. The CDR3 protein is CASSPSAENTEAFF. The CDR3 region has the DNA TGTGCCAGCTCACCCTCAGCGGAAAACACTGAAGCTTTCTTT.

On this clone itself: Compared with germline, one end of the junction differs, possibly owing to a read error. CDR3 loop: CASSPRQGNYGHTF. The CDR3 DNA follows: TGTGCCAGCAGCCCCCGACAGGGGAACTATGGCCACACCTTC. This rearrangement joins TRBV11-3 to TRBJ1-2, with 8 bases matching TRBD1. CDR1 is SGHNT and CDR2 is YENEEA in the germline V gene. CDR3 length equals 14 residues.

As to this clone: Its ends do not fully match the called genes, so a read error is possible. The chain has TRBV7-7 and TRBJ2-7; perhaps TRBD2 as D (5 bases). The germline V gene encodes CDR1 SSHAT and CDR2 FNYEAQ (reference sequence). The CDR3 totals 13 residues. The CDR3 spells CASSSTDRDLPLF. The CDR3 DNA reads TGTGCTAGCAGCTCGACGGACCGGGATCTCCCTCTCTTC.

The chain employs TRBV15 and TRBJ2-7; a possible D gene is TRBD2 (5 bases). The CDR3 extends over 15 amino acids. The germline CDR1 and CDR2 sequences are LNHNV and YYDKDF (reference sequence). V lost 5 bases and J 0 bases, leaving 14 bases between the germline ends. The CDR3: CATSLTLESSYEQYF. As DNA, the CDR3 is TGTGCCACCAGCCTGACACTAGAAAGCTCCTACGAGCAGTACTTC.

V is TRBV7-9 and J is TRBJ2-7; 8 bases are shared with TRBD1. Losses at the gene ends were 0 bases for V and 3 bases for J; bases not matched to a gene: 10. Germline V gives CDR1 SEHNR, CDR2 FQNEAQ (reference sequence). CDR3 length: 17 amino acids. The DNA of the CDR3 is TGTGCCAGCAGCTTAGCGCTTGGACAGGGTGGTGGCTACGAGCAGTACTTC. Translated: CASSLALGQGGGYEQYF.

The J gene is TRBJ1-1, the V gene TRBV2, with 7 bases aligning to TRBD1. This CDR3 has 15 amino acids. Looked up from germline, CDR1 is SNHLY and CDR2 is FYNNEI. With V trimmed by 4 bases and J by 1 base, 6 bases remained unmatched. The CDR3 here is CASSVVGTANTEAFF. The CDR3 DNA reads TGTGCCAGCAGTGTGGTGGGGACAGCGAACACTGAAGCTTTCTTT. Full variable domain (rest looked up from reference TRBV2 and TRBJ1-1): EPEVTQTPSHQVTQMGQEVILRCVPISNHLYFYWYRQILGQKVEFLVSFYNNEISEKSEIFDDQFSVERPDGSNFTLKIRSTKLEDSAMYFCASSVVGTANTEAFFGQGTRLTVV.

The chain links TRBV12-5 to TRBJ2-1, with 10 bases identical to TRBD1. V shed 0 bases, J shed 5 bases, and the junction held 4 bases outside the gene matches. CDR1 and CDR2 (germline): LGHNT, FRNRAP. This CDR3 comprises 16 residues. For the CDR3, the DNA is TGTGCTAGTGGTTTGGTAATGGGGACAGGGGACAATGAGCAGTTCTTC. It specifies CASGLVMGTGDNEQFF.

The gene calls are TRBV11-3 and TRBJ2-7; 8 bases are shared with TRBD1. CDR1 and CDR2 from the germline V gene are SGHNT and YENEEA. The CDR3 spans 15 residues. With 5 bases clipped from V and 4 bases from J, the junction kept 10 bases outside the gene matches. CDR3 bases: TGTGCCAGCAGCCCCGACGGACAGGGAAGGTACGAGCAGTACTTC. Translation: CASSPDGQGRYEQYF. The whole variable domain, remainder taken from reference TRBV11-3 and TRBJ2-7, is EAGVVQSPRYKIIEKKQPVAFWCNPISGHNTLYWYLQNLGQGPELLIRYENEEAVDDSQLPKDRFSAERLKGVDSTLKIQPAELGDSAVYLCASSPDGQGRYEQYFGPGTRLTVT.

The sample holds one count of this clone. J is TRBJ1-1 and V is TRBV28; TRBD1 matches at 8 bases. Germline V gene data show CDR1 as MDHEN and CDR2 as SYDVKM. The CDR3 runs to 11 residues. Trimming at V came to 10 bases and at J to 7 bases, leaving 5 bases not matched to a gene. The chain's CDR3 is CATTGGYEAFF. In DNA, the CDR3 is TGTGCCACCACAGGGGGGTATGAAGCTTTCTTT.

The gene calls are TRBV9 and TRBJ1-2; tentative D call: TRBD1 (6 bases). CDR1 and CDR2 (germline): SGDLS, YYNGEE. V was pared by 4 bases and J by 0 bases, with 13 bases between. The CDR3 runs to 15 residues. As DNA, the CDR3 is TGTGCCAGCAGCACCCGGGACATAGCTAACTATGGCTACACCTTC. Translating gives CASSTRDIANYGYTF.

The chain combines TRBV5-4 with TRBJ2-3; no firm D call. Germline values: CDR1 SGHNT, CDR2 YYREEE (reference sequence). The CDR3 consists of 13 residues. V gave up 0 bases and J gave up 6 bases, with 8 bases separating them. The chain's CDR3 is CASSLVVDDTQYF. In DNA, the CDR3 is TGTGCCAGCAGCTTGGTAGTAGATGATACGCAGTATTTT.

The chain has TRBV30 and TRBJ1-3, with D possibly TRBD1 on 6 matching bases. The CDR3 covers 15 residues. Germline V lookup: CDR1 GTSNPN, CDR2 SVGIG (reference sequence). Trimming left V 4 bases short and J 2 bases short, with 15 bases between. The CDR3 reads CAWILQGPAGNTIYF. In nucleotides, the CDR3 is TGTGCCTGGATCTTACAGGGTCCCGCTGGAAACACCATATATTTT.

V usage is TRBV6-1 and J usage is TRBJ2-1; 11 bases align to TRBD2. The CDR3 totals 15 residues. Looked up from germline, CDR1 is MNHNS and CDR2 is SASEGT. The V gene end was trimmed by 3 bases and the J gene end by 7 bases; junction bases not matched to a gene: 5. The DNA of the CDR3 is TGTGCCAGCAGTGAGGTAGCGGGAGGGTTGAATGAGCAGTTCTTC. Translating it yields CASSEVAGGLNEQFF.

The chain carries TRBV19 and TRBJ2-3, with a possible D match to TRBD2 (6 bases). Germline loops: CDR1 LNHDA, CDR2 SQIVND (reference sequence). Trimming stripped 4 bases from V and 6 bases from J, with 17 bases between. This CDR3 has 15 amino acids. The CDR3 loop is CASSTPGDRVDTQYF. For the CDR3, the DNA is TGTGCCAGTAGTACCCCGGGGGACCGGGTGGATACGCAGTATTTT.

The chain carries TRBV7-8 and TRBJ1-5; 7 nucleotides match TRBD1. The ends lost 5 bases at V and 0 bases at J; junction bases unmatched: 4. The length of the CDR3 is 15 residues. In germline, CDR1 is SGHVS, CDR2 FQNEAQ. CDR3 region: CASSQTGNSNQPQHF. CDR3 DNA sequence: TGTGCCAGCAGCCAGACAGGGAATAGCAATCAGCCCCAGCATTTT. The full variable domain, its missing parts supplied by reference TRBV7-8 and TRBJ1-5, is GAGVSQSPRYKVAKRGQDVALRCDPISGHVSLFWYQQALGQGPEFLTYFQNEAQLDKSGLPSDRFFAERPEGSVSTLKIQRTQQEDSAVYLCASSQTGNSNQPQHFGDGTRLSIL.

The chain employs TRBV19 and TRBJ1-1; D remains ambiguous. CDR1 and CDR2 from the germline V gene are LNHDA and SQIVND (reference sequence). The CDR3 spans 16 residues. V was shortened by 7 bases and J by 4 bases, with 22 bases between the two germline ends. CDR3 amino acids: CASMGRLGLKSTEAFF. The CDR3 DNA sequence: TGTGCCAGTATGGGCCGCTTGGGTCTAAAATCCACTGAAGCTTTCTTT.

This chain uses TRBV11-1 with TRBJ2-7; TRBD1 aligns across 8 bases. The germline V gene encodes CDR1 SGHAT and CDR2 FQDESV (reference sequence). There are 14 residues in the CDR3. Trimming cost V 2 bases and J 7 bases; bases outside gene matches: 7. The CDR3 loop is CASSLYQGAEEQYF. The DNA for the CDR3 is TGTGCCAGCAGCTTATATCAGGGGGCGGAGGAGCAGTACTTC.